A single sample is the source of the 14 T cell receptor beta chains below, sequenced in a study of T cells after yellow fever vaccination. A single record per CDR3 protein comes from TCRdb applying MiXCR to the 5' RACE reads. The sample carries some 500,000 distinct CDR3 sequences, roughly 14% recorded once. The specimen was PBMCs, collected on the day of the yellow fever booster vaccination. The receptors here all came from a man between 25 and 39 years old who received the YFV17D yellow fever vaccine.

The chain couples TRBV5-1 to TRBJ2-5; D perhaps matches TRBD1 (6 bases). The CDR3 is made up of 14 amino acids. Germline values: CDR1 SGHRS, CDR2 YFSETQ. V was clipped by 6 bases and J by 0 bases, with 12 bases between them. This CDR3 reads CASNPGANQETQYF. As DNA, the CDR3 is TGCGCCAGCAACCCAGGGGCTAACCAAGAGACCCAGTACTTC.

This sequence joins TRBV6-6 and TRBJ1-5; D may be TRBD1 (5 bases). CDR1 MNHNY and CDR2 SVGAGI come from the germline V gene (reference sequence). The CDR3 loop spans 13 amino acids. CDR3 DNA sequence: TGTGCTGAGGGGCAGGGAATTTATCAGCCCCAGCATTTT. It codes for CAEGQGIYQPQHF.

This clonotype was detected ten times or more. The chain combines TRBV11-2 with TRBJ2-2; TRBD2 is a possible D gene (6 bases). In germline, CDR1 is SGHAT, CDR2 FQNNGV. V was pared by 6 bases and J by 4 bases, with 18 bases between. This CDR3 contains 16 residues. In DNA form, the CDR3 reads TGTGCCAGCAGGGGTGCGGGGAGCGTGGCCACCGGGGAGCTGTTTTTT. It is translated as CASRGAGSVATGELFF.

The chain joins TRBV20-1 to TRBJ2-2, with 9 positions matching TRBD2. Germline V lookup: CDR1 DFQATT, CDR2 SNEGSKA (reference sequence). This CDR3 comprises 15 residues. V shed 4 bases, J shed 1 base, and the junction held 4 bases outside the gene matches. CDR3 in amino acids: CSAMLAGVNTGELFF. In DNA, the CDR3 is TGCAGTGCTATGTTAGCGGGAGTGAACACCGGGGAGCTGTTTTTT.

This chain links TRBV9 with TRBJ1-1; tentatively, D is TRBD1 (5 bases). This CDR3 contains 14 residues. The germline V and J ends were trimmed by 2 bases and 4 bases, with 12 bases remaining between them. The germline gives CDR1 SGDLS, CDR2 YYNGEE. Written as DNA, the CDR3 is TGTGCCAGCAGCGTTGGCAGGGTTCGCACTGAAGCTTTCTTT. Translated, it gives CASSVGRVRTEAFF. Filled out from reference TRBV9 and TRBJ1-1, the complete variable domain reads DSGVTQTPKHLITATGQRVTLRCSPRSGDLSVYWYQQSLDQGLQFLIQYYNGEERAKGNILERFSAQQFPDLHSELNLSSLELGDSALYFCASSVGRVRTEAFFGQGTRLTVV.

The chain joins TRBV6-2 or TRBV6-3 to TRBJ2-6; D gene unclear. The CDR3 sequence is 14 residues long. V was clipped by 4 bases and J by 0 bases, with 4 bases between them. Germline-derived CDR1 and CDR2 are MNHEY and SVGEGT. As DNA, the CDR3 is TGTGCCAGCAGTTCCCACTCTGGGGCCAACGTCCTGACTTTC. The encoded protein is CASSSHSGANVLTF.

CDR3 residues: CASSVEGLVDNEQFF. CDR3 nucleotides: TGTGCCAGCAGTGTGGAGGGCCTGGTTGACAATGAGCAGTTCTTC. V and J are TRBV2 and TRBJ2-1; weak D call: TRBD2 (6 bases). With 4 bases removed from V and 5 bases from J, the gap between germline ends came to 15 bases. The germline gives CDR1 SNHLY, CDR2 FYNNEI. The CDR3 is made up of 15 amino acids. The entire variable domain, with the rest obtained from reference TRBV2 and TRBJ2-1, is as follows: EPEVTQTPSHQVTQMGQEVILRCVPISNHLYFYWYRQILGQKVEFLVSFYNNEISEKSEIFDDQFSVERPDGSNFTLKIRSTKLEDSAMYFCASSVEGLVDNEQFFGPGTRLTVL.

The V call is TRBV15, the J call TRBJ2-3, with TRBD1 matching 8 bases. CDR1 and CDR2 from the germline V gene are LNHNV and YYDKDF (reference sequence). V dropped 4 bases and J dropped 3; count of bases not matched to a gene: 6. The CDR3 runs 15 residues. The CDR3 DNA reads as TGTGCCACCAGCAACGACAGGGGTTGGACAGATACGCAGTATTTT. Its translation is CATSNDRGWTDTQYF.

The chain recombines TRBV7-6 with TRBJ2-1, with 13 bases lining up with TRBD2. CDR1 is SGHVS, CDR2 FNYEAQ, per germline. Trimming at V came to 1 base and at J to 6 bases, leaving 9 bases not matched to a gene. The CDR3 totals 18 residues. As DNA, the CDR3 is TGTGCCAGCAGCTTAGAACTAGCGGGAGGGCCGTGGAGCAATGAGCAGTTCTTC. It encodes CASSLELAGGPWSNEQFF.

CDR3 in amino acids: CSARSRDYGYTF. The CDR3 region has the DNA TGCAGTGCTAGGTCCAGGGACTATGGCTACACCTTC. V and J are TRBV20-1 and TRBJ1-2, with a weak D call TRBD1 (5 bases). Trimming removed 3 bases from V and 3 bases from J, with 8 bases in between. This CDR3 contains 12 residues. The germline gives CDR1 DFQATT, CDR2 SNEGSKA (reference sequence).

This clonotype was observed many times. The chain links TRBV7-9 to TRBJ2-3; 7 bases map to TRBD2. V was pared by 5 bases and J by 11 bases, with 10 bases of the junction left unmatched. The CDR3 extends over 13 amino acids. Germline values: CDR1 SEHNR, CDR2 FQNEAQ (reference sequence). This chain's CDR3 is CASSPEASGVQYF. As DNA, the CDR3 is TGTGCCAGCAGCCCAGAGGCTAGCGGTGTGCAGTATTTT.

In its sample, this clonotype was seen a few times. The V gene is TRBV29-1, the J gene TRBJ1-2; TRBD1 matches at 7 bases. This CDR3 region has 12 residues. V shed 7 bases, J shed 4 bases, and the junction held 6 bases outside the gene matches. Germline V CDR1 and CDR2: SQVTM, ANQGSEA. Written as DNA, the CDR3 is TGCAGCGGAAGACAGGGTAGCTATGGCTACACCTTC. Translating it yields CSGRQGSYGYTF.

This chain links TRBV5-1 with TRBJ2-4; D possibly uses TRBD1 or TRBD2 (5 bases each). V was cut by 2 bases and J by 5 bases, with 14 bases left in between. The CDR3 spans 15 residues. CDR1 SGHRS and CDR2 YFSETQ come from the germline V gene. The DNA of the CDR3 is TGCGCCAGCAGCTTTCCGCCTGGGGGAGAAAACATTCAGTACTTC. As protein: CASSFPPGGENIQYF.

CDR3 in DNA: TGTGCCTGGGGTCGAACGGGGTCTTACAAGTACGAGCAGTACTTC. Residues: CAWGRTGSYKYEQYF. This chain connects TRBV30 to TRBJ2-7, with D possibly matching TRBD2 (5 bases). The V end lost 5 bases, the J end lost 4 bases, and 21 bases lay between the germline ends. Germline V gives CDR1 GTSNPN, CDR2 SVGIG (reference sequence). The CDR3 extends over 15 amino acids.